This T cell receptor (beta chain) was profiled in a study of blood T cells in healthy people across ages. With regard to this clonotype: Its antigen is undetermined.

Using a J-beta primer mix together with a sample-barcoded 5' primer, a second PCR was run for roughly 6 to 11 cycles. TCRdb ran MiXCR on the 5' RACE reads and lists one entry per CDR3 protein. The sample includes about 680,000 distinct CDR3 sequences, about half of them seen just once. General study results and limits: Naive T cell percentage and TCR beta diversity correlated strongly.

Each donor had approximately 10 milliliters of peripheral blood drawn. The amount of total RNA extracted per sample was at least 6 micrograms. This receptor was identified in an older woman in good health. Sequencing used blood.

CDR3 coding DNA: TGTGCCAGCAGCTTTCCGACAGTCCACACAGATACGCAGTATTTT. Translation gives CASSFPTVHTDTQYF. The chain employs TRBV7-2 and TRBJ2-3, with D possibly TRBD1 on 5 matching bases. The CDR3 extends over 15 amino acids. Germline V lookup: CDR1 SGHTA, CDR2 FQGNSA. The ends were cut back, 3 bases at V and 2 bases at J, with 12 bases in the middle.